This T cell receptor (beta chain) is drawn from a study of prognosis after radiotherapy for stage I lung cancer. As for the study in general: Medical inoperability applied to all of the non-small cell lung cancer patients. Stereotactic body radiotherapy was given without concurrent therapy in all patients.

Trimming took 0 bases from V and 0 from J, leaving 6 bases between them. This CDR3 has 15 residues. Germline V gene data show CDR1 as SGHVS and CDR2 as FNYEAQ. Study outcomes and limitations: Unique TCR clone counts were lower following stereotactic body radiation therapy (median 10,088 versus 6,861).

Genomic DNA was the source, and TCR beta CDR3 was amplified from it by two-round multiplex PCR. First-round PCR amplification was performed with primers specific to each TRBV and TRBJ gene. TCRdb recomputed calls from the multiplex PCR reads with MiXCR, one row per CDR3 protein. The sample contains fewer than 65,000 distinct CDR3 sequences, 30% to 35% of which appear only once. This clonotype was counted at least ten times. Its antigen remains unidentified. Source: PBMCs, taken before or after stereotactic body radiation therapy (not recorded which). The TCR was taken from a donor aged 50 or older with non-small cell lung cancer. The J gene is TRBJ1-5, the V gene TRBV7-6; D gene unclear. The CDR3 here is CASSLAGNSNQPQHF. CDR3 DNA: TGTGCCAGCAGCTTAGCTGGCAATAGCAATCAGCCCCAGCATTTT.